Listed here are 7 T cell receptor beta chains from one sample, sequenced in a study of blood T cell repertoires in COVID-19. The data were produced by immunoSEQ multiplex PCR, yet TCRdb's version contains in-frame clones alone and is incomplete. The sample lists about 270,000 clones; about nine tenths were seen once. The sample was peripheral blood. Source of these receptors: a woman aged 25 to 45 with COVID-19, enrolled during active disease.

This chain joins TRBV27 and TRBJ1-4, with 11 bases matching TRBD1. Germline values: CDR1 MNHEY, CDR2 SMNVEV (reference sequence). This CDR3 comprises 14 residues. The V segment lost 4 bases and the J segment 8 bases; nucleotides outside the gene matches: 3. CDR3 protein: CASSWGTGGEKLFF. DNA of the CDR3: TGTGCCAGCAGTTGGGGGACAGGGGGGGAAAAACTGTTTTTT.

A few counts support this clone. The chain employs TRBV7-9 and TRBJ2-3; a weak D match, TRBD2 (5 bases). This CDR3 spans 15 amino acids. Germline V CDR1 and CDR2: SEHNR, FQNEAQ (reference sequence). V lost 3 bases, J lost 3 bases, and 13 bases lay in between. For the CDR3, the DNA is TGTGCCAGCAGCTTGCGGGCGGATGGGACAGATACGCAGTATTTT. Translating gives CASSLRADGTDTQYF.

This chain joins TRBV4-2 and TRBJ2-1; the match to TRBD2 covers 7 bases. Looked up from germline, CDR1 is LGHNA and CDR2 is YNFKEQ. The CDR3 runs to 15 residues. After removal of 2 bases from V and 7 bases from J, the junction contained 8 bases not matched to a gene. CDR3 loop: CASSQWGGEQNEQFF. As DNA, the CDR3 is TGTGCCAGCAGCCAATGGGGGGGAGAACAGAATGAGCAGTTCTTC.

The chain recombines TRBV30 with TRBJ2-1; D possibly corresponds to TRBD2 (5 bases). This CDR3 region has 12 residues. Germline V gives CDR1 GTSNPN, CDR2 SVGIG (reference sequence). V was trimmed by 4 bases and J by 8 bases, leaving 12 bases between them. The CDR3 nucleotides read TGTGCCTGGACGGACGGGCGGGATGAGCAGTTCTTC. Translated, it gives CAWTDGRDEQFF. Filled out from reference TRBV30 and TRBJ2-1, the complete variable domain reads SQTIHQWPATLVQPVGSPLSLECTVEGTSNPNLYWYRQAAGRGLQLLFYSVGIGQISSEVPQNLSASRPQDRQFILSSKKLLLSDSGFYLCAWTDGRDEQFFGPGTRLTVL.

The chain joins TRBV6-2 or TRBV6-3 to TRBJ2-5, with TRBD2 identical over 8 bases. J was trimmed by 2 bases and V by 6 bases; bases with no gene match: 8. CDR3 size: 15 residues. Germline CDR1 and CDR2: MNHEY and SVGEGT. CDR3 nucleotides: TGTGCCAGCAGCCGGGGGGGCCCCCTGCAAGAGACCCAGTACTTC. It yields the protein CASSRGGPLQETQYF.

The J gene is TRBJ1-2, the V gene TRBV27; a possible D gene is TRBD1 (6 bases). The V and J ends lost 2 bases and 5 bases respectively, with 15 bases between them. Germline CDR1 reads MNHEY; CDR2 reads SMNVEV (reference sequence). The CDR3 totals 15 residues. The CDR3 nucleotides are TGTGCCAGCAGTTTAGTACAGGGCGGGGGGTATGGCTACACCTTC. This encodes CASSLVQGGGYGYTF.

This clone came up once. The gene calls are TRBV19 and TRBJ2-7; tentatively, D is TRBD2 (5 bases). This CDR3 has 14 amino acids. Between the trimmed V and J ends, which lost 5 bases and 2 bases, there was a span of 13 bases. CDR1 LNHDA and CDR2 SQIVND come from the germline V gene (reference sequence). CDR3 bases: TGTGCCAGTAGTGAGGCCGCGAGGGCCTACGAGCAGTACTTC. It translates to CASSEAARAYEQYF.